This record concerns one T cell receptor beta chain sequence. What it binds is unknown. The entry originates in a study of blood T cells in healthy people across ages. The study's findings and limits: Strongly correlated with naive T cell percentage was TCR beta diversity.

Primed by a sample-barcoded 5' primer and a J-beta primer mix, a second PCR proceeded for about 7 to 11 cycles. TCRdb re-called the 5' RACE reads with MiXCR, one entry per CDR3 protein. The table includes approximately 900,000 distinct CDR3 sequences, about 48% detected once. CDR1 and CDR2 (germline): SGDLS, YYNGEE. Trimming cost V 4 bases and J 4 bases, with 17 bases left between them. The CDR3 sequence is 15 residues long. The TCR comes from a man younger than 45 in good health. The J gene is TRBJ1-1, the V gene TRBV9, with D perhaps TRBD1 (5 bases). Sequencing was performed on blood. The CDR3 bases are TGTGCCAGCAGCCCCCGTGGGGGAATGGGCACTGAAGCTTTCTTT. Its translation is CASSPRGGMGTEAFF.